This TCR beta chain appears in the sequencing data of a study of blood T cell repertoires in COVID-19. In terms of age and location, participants ranged from roughly 18 to 95 years and lived in under 30 US areas. The study assigned cohorts using participant-reported clinical history. The germline V gene has CDR1 GTSNPN and CDR2 SVGIG (reference sequence). V lost 6 bases to trimming and J lost 8 bases, with 16 bases between them. CDR3 length: 12 residues. Here immunoSEQ multiplex PCR was the method, and the copy in TCRdb shows in-frame clones only, minus some. The sample contains hundreds of thousands of clones, 70% to 90% of which appear only once. This clone was found a few times.

The sequenced sample consisted of PBMCs or T cells enriched from blood (not recorded which). V and J are TRBV30 and TRBJ1-2; weak D call: TRBD1 (6 bases). The receptor was isolated from a woman in her 50s who had recovered from COVID-19. The CDR3 nucleotides are TGTGCCTGCCCCGCGGGGGGCTGGGGCTACACCTTC. This codes for CACPAGGWGYTF.